This TCR beta chain originates from a study of CD8+CD57+ T cells in acquired aplastic anemia. Background on the study: DNA recovered from sorted CD4+ and CD8+ cells had a mean of around 3.2 ug. Study findings and constraints: Overlapping CD8+ CDR3 repertoires of patients and controls contained twenty-nine shared sequences.

CDR3 and TCR beta VDJ profiling relied on genomic DNA as the template. TCRdb re-called the reads with MiXCR, one entry per CDR3 protein. Of around 500,000 distinct CDR3 sequences listed, approximately 33% are singletons. This clonotype has a handful of counts. Its antigen is unknown. The patients chosen for sequencing had shown expansion of CD8+CD57+ cells (detected by flow cytometry). Among the patients, none had received any therapy at the time of blood sampling. The CDR3 is made up of 16 amino acids. CDR1 is SGHVS, CDR2 FNYEAQ, per germline. Trimming stripped 5 bases from V and 0 bases from J, with 11 bases between.

The TCR comes from a human donor with aplastic anemia. V usage is TRBV7-6 and J usage is TRBJ2-6; maybe TRBD1 (6 bases). The sequenced sample was sorted CD4+, CD8+, or CD8+CD57+ T cells (not recorded which) from PBMCs. CDR3 protein: CASSLTGNSGANVLTF. DNA for the CDR3: TGTGCCAGCAGCCTTACAGGGAACTCTGGGGCCAACGTCCTGACTTTC.